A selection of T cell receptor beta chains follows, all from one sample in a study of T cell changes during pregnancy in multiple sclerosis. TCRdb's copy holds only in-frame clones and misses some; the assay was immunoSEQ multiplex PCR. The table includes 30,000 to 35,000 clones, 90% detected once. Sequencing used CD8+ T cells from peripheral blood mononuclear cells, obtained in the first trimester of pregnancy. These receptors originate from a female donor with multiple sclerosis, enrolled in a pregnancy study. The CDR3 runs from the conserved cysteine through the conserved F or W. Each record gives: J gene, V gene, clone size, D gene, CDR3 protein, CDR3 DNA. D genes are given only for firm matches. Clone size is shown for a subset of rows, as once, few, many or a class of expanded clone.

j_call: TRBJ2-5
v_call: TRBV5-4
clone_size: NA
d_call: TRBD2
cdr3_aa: CASSLRTSGKMRETQYF
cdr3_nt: TGTGCCAGCAGCCTACGGACTAGCGGGAAGATGAGGGAGACCCAGTACTTC

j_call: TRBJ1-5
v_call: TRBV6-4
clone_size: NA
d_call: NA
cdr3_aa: CASSPGADSNQPQHF
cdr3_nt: TGTGCCAGCAGTCCTGGTGCGGATAGCAATCAGCCCCAGCATTTT

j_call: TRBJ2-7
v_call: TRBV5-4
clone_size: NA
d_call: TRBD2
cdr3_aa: CASSLVASGIYEQYF
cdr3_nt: TGTGCCAGCAGCTTGGTGGCTAGCGGGATCTACGAGCAGTACTTC

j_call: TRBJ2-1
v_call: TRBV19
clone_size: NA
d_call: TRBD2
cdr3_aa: CASSILAGEDEQFF
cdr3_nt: TGTGCCAGTAGTATACTAGCGGGAGAGGACGAGCAGTTCTTC

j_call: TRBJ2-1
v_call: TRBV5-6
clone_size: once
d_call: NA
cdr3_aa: CASSLRSGKISNEQFF
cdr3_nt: TGTGCCAGCAGCTTACGATCGGGGAAAATAAGCAATGAGCAGTTCTTC

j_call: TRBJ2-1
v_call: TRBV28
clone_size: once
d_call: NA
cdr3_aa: CASSVQGGGYNEQFF
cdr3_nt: TGTGCCAGCAGTGTACAGGGGGGAGGGTACAATGAGCAGTTCTTC

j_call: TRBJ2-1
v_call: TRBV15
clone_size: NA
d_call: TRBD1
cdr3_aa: CATSRPGGQGRYNEQFF
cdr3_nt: TGTGCCACCAGCAGACCAGGAGGACAGGGTAGATACAATGAGCAGTTCTTC

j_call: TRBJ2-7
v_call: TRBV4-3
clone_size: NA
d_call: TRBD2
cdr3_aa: CASSQDFSGVNEQYF
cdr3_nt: TGCGCCAGCAGCCAAGATTTTAGCGGGGTCAACGAGCAGTACTTC

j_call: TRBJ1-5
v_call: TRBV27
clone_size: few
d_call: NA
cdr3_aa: CASSLGGDQPQHF
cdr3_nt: TGTGCCAGCAGTTTAGGCGGGGATCAGCCCCAGCATTTT

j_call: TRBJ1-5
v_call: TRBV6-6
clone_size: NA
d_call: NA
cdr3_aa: CASSRTHYSNQPQHF
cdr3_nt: TGTGCCAGCAGTCGGACACATTATAGCAATCAGCCCCAGCATTTT

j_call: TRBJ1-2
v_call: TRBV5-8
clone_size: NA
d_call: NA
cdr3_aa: CASSLDSSNYGYTF
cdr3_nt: TGTGCCAGCAGCTTGGACAGTTCTAACTATGGCTACACCTTC

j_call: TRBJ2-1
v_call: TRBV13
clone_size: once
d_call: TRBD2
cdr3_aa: CASSLEGTSGNNEQFF
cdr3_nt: TGTGCCAGCAGCTTAGAAGGGACTAGCGGGAACAATGAGCAGTTCTTC

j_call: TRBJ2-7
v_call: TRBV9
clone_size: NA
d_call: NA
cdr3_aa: CASSVGGETYEQYF
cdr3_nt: TGTGCCAGCAGCGTAGGCGGGGAAACCTACGAGCAGTACTTC

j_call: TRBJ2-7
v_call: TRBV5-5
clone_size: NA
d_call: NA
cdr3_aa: CASSSPGHPLYEQYF
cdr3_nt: TGTGCCAGCAGCTCTCCGGGACATCCATTATACGAGCAGTACTTC

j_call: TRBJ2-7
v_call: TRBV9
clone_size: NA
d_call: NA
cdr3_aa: CASSPREGGYEQYF
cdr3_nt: TGTGCCAGCAGCCCGAGAGAGGGGGGGTACGAGCAGTACTTC

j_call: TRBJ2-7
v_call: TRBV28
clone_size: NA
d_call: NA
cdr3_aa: CASNNYAYEQYF
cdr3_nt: TGTGCCAGCAACAACTATGCCTACGAGCAGTACTTC

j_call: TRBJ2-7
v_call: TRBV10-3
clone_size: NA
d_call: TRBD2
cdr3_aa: CAISEAYPGGTPSSYEQYF
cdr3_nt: TGTGCCATCAGTGAAGCATATCCGGGAGGAACCCCGAGCTCCTACGAGCAGTACTTC

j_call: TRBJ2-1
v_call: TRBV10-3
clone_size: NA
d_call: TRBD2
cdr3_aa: CAIRVAGVPYNEQFF
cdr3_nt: TGTGCCATCAGGGTGGCGGGAGTCCCCTACAATGAGCAGTTCTTC

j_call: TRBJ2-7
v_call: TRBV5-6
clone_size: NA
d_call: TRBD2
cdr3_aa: CASSLLPGTSGSYEQYF
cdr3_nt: TGTGCCAGCAGCTTGTTGCCCGGGACTAGCGGAAGCTACGAGCAGTACTTC

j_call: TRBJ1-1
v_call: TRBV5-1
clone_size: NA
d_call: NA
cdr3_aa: CASSLAGPNTEAFF
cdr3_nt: TGCGCCAGCAGCTTGGCAGGGCCGAACACTGAAGCTTTCTTT

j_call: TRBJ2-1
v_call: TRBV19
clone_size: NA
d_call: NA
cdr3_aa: CASRIGVEEQFF
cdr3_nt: TGTGCCAGTAGGATAGGGGTGGAGGAGCAGTTCTTC

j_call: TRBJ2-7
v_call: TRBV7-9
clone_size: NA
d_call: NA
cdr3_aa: CASSTTSSYEQYF
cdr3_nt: TGTGCCAGCAGCACGACAAGTTCCTACGAGCAGTACTTC

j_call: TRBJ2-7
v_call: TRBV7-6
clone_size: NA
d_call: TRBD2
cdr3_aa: CASSLSAGAGYEQYF
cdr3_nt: TGTGCCAGCAGCTTATCAGCGGGAGCGGGCTACGAGCAGTACTTC

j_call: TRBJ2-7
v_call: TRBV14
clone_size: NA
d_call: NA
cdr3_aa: CASSQDEIGYPYEQYF
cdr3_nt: TGTGCCAGCAGCCAAGATGAGATCGGTTACCCCTACGAGCAGTACTTC

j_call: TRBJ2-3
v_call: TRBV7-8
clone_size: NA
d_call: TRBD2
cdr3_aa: CASSNPRLAGDIDTQYF
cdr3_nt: TGTGCCAGCAGCAATCCAAGACTAGCGGGAGATATAGATACGCAGTATTTT

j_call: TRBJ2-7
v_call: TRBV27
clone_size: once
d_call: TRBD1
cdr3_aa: CASSTGAGSGEQYF
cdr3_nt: TGTGCCAGCAGTACAGGGGCCGGTTCGGGCGAGCAGTACTTC

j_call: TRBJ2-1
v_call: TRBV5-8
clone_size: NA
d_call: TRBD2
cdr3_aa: CASSWGGSGSYNEQFF
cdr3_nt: TGTGCCAGCAGCTGGGGGGGTAGCGGCTCCTACAATGAGCAGTTCTTC

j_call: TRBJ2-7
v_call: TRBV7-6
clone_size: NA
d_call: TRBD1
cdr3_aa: CASSLDRGHEQYF
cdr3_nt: TGTGCCAGCAGCCTGGACAGGGGCCACGAGCAGTACTTC

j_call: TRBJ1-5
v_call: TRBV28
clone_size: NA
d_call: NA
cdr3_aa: CASSFRDFNQPQHF
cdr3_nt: TGTGCCAGCAGTTTTAGGGACTTTAATCAGCCCCAGCATTTT

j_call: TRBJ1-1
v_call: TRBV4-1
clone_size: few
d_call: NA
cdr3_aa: CASSQGEATEAFF
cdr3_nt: TGCGCCAGCAGCCAAGGAGAGGCCACTGAAGCTTTCTTT

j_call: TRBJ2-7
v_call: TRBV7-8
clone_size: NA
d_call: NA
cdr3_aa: CASRASSEQYF
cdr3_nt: TGTGCCAGCAGGGCTAGCTCCGAGCAGTACTTC

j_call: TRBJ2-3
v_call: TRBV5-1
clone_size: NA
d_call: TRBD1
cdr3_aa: CASSPGQASTDTQYF
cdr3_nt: TGCGCCAGCAGCCCCGGACAGGCTAGCACAGATACGCAGTATTTT

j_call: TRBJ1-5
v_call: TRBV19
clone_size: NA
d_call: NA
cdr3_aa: CASRGLGDQPQHF
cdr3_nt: TGTGCCAGCCGCGGGCTCGGGGATCAGCCCCAGCATTTT

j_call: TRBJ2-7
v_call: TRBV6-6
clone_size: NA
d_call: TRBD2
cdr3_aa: CASSPSGGFYEQYF
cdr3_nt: TGTGCCAGCAGTCCTAGCGGGGGGTTTTACGAGCAGTACTTC

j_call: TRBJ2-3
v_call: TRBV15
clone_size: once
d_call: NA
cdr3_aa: CATSRAGADTQYF
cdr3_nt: TGTGCCACCAGCAGAGCGGGGGCAGATACGCAGTATTTT

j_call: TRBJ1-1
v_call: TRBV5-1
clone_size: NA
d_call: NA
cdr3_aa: CASSFDQSGAFF
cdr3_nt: TGCGCCAGCAGCTTTGATCAGTCTGGAGCTTTCTTT

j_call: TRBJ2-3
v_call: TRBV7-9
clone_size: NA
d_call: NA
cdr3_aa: CASRSKGRETQYF
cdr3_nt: TGTGCCAGCAGGAGTAAGGGGCGAGAGACGCAGTATTTT

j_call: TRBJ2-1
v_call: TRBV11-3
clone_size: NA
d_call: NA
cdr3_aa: CASSSKVATSYNEQFF
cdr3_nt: TGTGCCAGCAGCTCCAAAGTGGCCACCTCCTACAATGAGCAGTTCTTC

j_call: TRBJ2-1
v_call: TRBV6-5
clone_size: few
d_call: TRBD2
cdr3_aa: CASSYSGRASEQFF
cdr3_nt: TGTGCCAGCAGTTACTCCGGGAGGGCCTCTGAGCAGTTCTTC

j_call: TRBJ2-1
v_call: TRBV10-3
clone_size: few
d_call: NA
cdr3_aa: CATHGADNEQFF
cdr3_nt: TGTGCCACCCACGGAGCCGACAATGAGCAGTTCTTC

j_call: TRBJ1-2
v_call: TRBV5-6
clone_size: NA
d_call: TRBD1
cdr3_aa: CASSSDRGRTF
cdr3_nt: TGTGCCAGCAGCTCCGACAGGGGACGCACCTTC

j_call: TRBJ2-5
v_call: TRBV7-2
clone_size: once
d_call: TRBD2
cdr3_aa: CASSLRTSGPTAETQYF
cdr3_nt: TGTGCCAGCAGCTTAAGGACTAGCGGACCCACAGCAGAGACCCAGTACTTC

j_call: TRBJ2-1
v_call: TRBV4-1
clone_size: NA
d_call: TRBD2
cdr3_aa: CASSQEWREGNEQFF
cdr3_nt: TGCGCCAGCAGCCAAGAGTGGCGGGAGGGGAATGAGCAGTTCTTC